The TCR beta chain described here comes from a study of technical replicates of blood from a handful of donors. This clone was detected once. TCRdb's table, derived via immunoSEQ multiplex PCR, lists solely in-frame clones and lacks some. The data contain 65,000 to 85,000 clones, about 93% of them singletons. The CDR3 has 12 amino acids. CDR1 and CDR2 from the germline V gene are MNHEY and SVGAGI. Trimming left V 6 bases short and J 0 bases short, with 6 bases between. The sequenced sample consisted of T cells isolated from PBMCs. The chain carries TRBV6-5 and TRBJ2-7; perhaps TRBD2 as D (5 bases). The sequence was collected from a human donor in good health. This chain's CDR3 is CASRGLSYEQYF. The CDR3 DNA reads TGTGCCAGCAGAGGACTCTCCTACGAGCAGTACTTC.